This note documents a single T cell receptor beta chain sequence. The antigen is not known. This sample was included in a study of cytomegalovirus exposure and HLA in healthy donors. Findings and caveats of the study: It was reported that TCR beta sequences correctly inferred the HLA-A and HLA-B alleles for most subjects. Some highly shared sequence variants likely arose as a pipeline artifact. Other equally common chains were less clonally expanded than HLA-associated TCR beta chains, a later analysis showed.

Germline CDR1 is LGHNA and CDR2 is YSLEER. This CDR3 is 17 amino acids long. V lost 2 bases, J lost 3 bases, and 13 bases stayed unmatched. With 60 Vbeta and 13 Jbeta primers, the PCR was carried out. In the authors' workflow: A later analysis counted 80 million or so unique TCR beta chains, around 12 million shared. TCRdb's copy holds only in-frame clones and misses some; the assay was immunoSEQ multiplex PCR. Clonal size and the V and J genes are those of that table, whereas D and trimming came from the DNA. This sample has over 95,000 clones, with around 77% found just once. The chain employs TRBV4-3 and TRBJ2-7; 7 bases map to TRBD2. Sequenced: PBMCs. This clonotype originated in a man in his forties in good health and CMV-seropositive. CDR3 in amino acids: CASSQKTVGGSYYEQYF. In DNA, the CDR3 is TGCGCCAGCAGCCAAAAGACGGTCGGGGGGTCGTACTACGAGCAGTACTTC.